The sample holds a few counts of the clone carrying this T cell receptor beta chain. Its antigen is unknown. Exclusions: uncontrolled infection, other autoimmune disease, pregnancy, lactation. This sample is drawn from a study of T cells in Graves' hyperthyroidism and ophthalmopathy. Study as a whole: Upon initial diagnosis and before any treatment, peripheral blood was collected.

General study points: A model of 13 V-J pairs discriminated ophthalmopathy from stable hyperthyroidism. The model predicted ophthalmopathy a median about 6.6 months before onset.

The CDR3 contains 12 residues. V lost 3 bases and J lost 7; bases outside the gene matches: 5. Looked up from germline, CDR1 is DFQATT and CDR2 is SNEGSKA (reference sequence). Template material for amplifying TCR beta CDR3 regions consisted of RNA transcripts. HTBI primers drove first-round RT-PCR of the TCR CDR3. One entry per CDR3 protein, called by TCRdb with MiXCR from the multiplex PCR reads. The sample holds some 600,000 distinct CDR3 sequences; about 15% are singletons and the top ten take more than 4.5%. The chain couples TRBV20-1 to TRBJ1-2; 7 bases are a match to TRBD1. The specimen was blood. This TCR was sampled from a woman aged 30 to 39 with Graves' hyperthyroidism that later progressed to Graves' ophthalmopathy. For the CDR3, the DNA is TGCAGTGCTAGCACAGGGGAGTCTGGCTACACCTTC. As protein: CSASTGESGYTF.